The 20 T cell receptor beta chains reported below all come from one sample, sequenced in a study of blood T cells in healthy people across ages. The authors ran a second PCR of 7 to 11 cycles using a sample-barcoded 5' primer and a J-beta primer mix. TCRdb reprocessed the 5' RACE reads with MiXCR, giving one entry per CDR3 protein. The sample lists hundreds of thousands of distinct CDR3 sequences; 53% were seen once. Material for sequencing was blood. The receptor set was obtained from a man at least 80 years old in good health.

The chain couples TRBV27 to TRBJ2-5, with D uncertain. Looked up from germline, CDR1 is MNHEY and CDR2 is SMNVEV (reference sequence). The CDR3 contains 15 residues. V lost 3 bases and J lost 1, with 12 bases in between. CDR3 sequence (DNA): TGTGCCAGCAGTTTGGCGGACCCCCGCCAAGAGACCCAGTACTTC. Translation: CASSLADPRQETQYF.

The chain has TRBV30 and TRBJ2-1; tentative D call: TRBD1 (5 bases). Trimming removed 1 base at V and 13 bases at J, with 11 bases between. This CDR3 contains 11 residues. Germline V gene sequence: CDR1 GTSNPN, CDR2 SVGIG (reference sequence). CDR3 sequence (DNA): TGTGCCTGGAGTGCGGACATGCCCCAGTTCTTC. The encoded protein is CAWSADMPQFF.

V gene TRBV20-1 combines with J gene TRBJ2-1, with D unresolved. The germline V and J ends were trimmed by 0 bases and 5 bases, with 11 bases remaining between them. CDR3 length: 14 residues. Per the germline V gene, CDR1 is DFQATT and CDR2 is SNEGSKA (reference sequence). Here the CDR3 reads CSARDNDKHNEQFF. The CDR3 nucleotides read TGCAGTGCTAGAGATAACGACAAACACAATGAGCAGTTCTTC.

This rearrangement joins TRBV12-3 or TRBV12-4 to TRBJ1-2; D possibly corresponds to TRBD1 (5 bases). Trimming took off 5 bases at V and 0 bases at J, with 22 bases between the two ends. This CDR3 contains 18 residues. CDR3 in amino acids: CASSAGVGARPSNYGYTF. CDR3 nucleotides: TGTGCCAGCAGTGCCGGAGTTGGGGCCAGGCCCTCTAACTATGGCTACACCTTC.

This clonotype has a handful of counts. This chain links TRBV7-2 with TRBJ1-6, with D uncertain. The V gene lost 2 bases and the J gene lost 5 bases, with 10 bases spanning the gap. Germline assignment: CDR1 SGHTA and CDR2 FQGNSA. The CDR3 contains 15 residues. CDR3 region: CASSLRDGDNSPLHF. The CDR3 DNA is TGTGCCAGCAGCTTAAGAGACGGGGATAATTCACCCCTCCACTTT.

The CDR3 here is CASSLLPDEAFF. CDR3 sequence (DNA): TGTGCCAGCAGCTTGCTTCCTGATGAAGCTTTCTTT. This rearrangement joins TRBV5-5 to TRBJ1-1; D gene ambiguous. The V gene lost 1 base and the J gene lost 7 bases, with 8 bases spanning the gap. The CDR3 is made up of 12 amino acids. Germline V lookup: CDR1 SGHKS, CDR2 YYEKEE (reference sequence).

The genes are TRBV15 and TRBJ2-7, with D unresolved. V shed 3 bases and J shed 7 bases, with 13 bases lying between them. CDR3 size: 13 residues. Germline assignment: CDR1 LNHNV and CDR2 YYDKDF (reference sequence). The CDR3 DNA reads as TGTGCCACCAGCAGTGCCATGCTTGGGGAGCAGTACTTC. Its protein product is CATSSAMLGEQYF.

This CDR3 is CASTPSGPQETQYF. The CDR3 region has the DNA TGTGCCAGCACCCCTAGCGGGCCTCAAGAGACCCAGTACTTC. V usage is TRBV12-3 or TRBV12-4 and J usage is TRBJ2-5, with TRBD2 identical over 8 bases. CDR3 length equals 14 residues. Trimming took 7 bases from V and 2 from J; bases not matched to a gene: 6.

The chain couples TRBV9 to TRBJ2-3, with TRBD1 matching over 7 bases. The length of the CDR3 is 15 residues. V shed 4 bases, J shed 7 bases, and the junction held 12 bases outside the gene matches. In germline, CDR1 is SGDLS, CDR2 YYNGEE. The CDR3 DNA follows: TGTGCCAGCAGCACGCTGGACAGGATGGGCAATACGCAGTATTTT. Translated: CASSTLDRMGNTQYF.

This clonotype has a handful of counts. J is TRBJ2-5 and V is TRBV9, with D possibly matching TRBD2 (5 bases). The CDR3 covers 13 residues. The germline V and J ends were trimmed by 4 bases and 11 bases, with 18 bases remaining between them. CDR1 and CDR2 from the germline V gene are SGDLS and YYNGEE. DNA for the CDR3: TGTGCCAGCAGCCCCCGTCCCCCTGGGGAGCAGTACTTC. The encoded protein is CASSPRPPGEQYF.

The rearrangement links TRBV7-3 to TRBJ2-6; D uncertain. CDR1 is SGHTA, CDR2 FQGTGA, per germline. The ends were cut back, 3 bases at V and 0 bases at J, with 6 bases in the middle. There are 15 residues in the CDR3. CDR3 sequence: CASSFIASGANVLTF. In nucleotides, the CDR3 is TGTGCCAGCAGCTTTATAGCCTCTGGGGCCAACGTCCTGACTTTC.

The genes are TRBV5-6 and TRBJ2-1, with D perhaps being TRBD1 or TRBD2 (5 bases each). The V and J ends lost 0 bases and 12 bases respectively, with 19 bases between them. The germline CDR1 and CDR2 sequences are SGHDT and YYEEEE. The CDR3 length is 15 residues. CDR3 DNA: TGTGCCAGCAGCTTGGGCCCCGCTAGGGACGGGACGCAGTTCTTC. Its translation is CASSLGPARDGTQFF.

The chain couples TRBV12-3 or TRBV12-4 to TRBJ2-7, with a possible D match to TRBD2 (6 bases). The V gene lost 3 bases and the J gene lost 5 bases, with 14 bases spanning the gap. The CDR3 consists of 14 residues. CDR3 sequence reads: CASSFGGSSHEQYF. The CDR3 DNA follows: TGTGCCAGCAGTTTTGGAGGGAGTAGCCACGAGCAGTACTTC.

The V gene is TRBV7-9, the J gene TRBJ1-4; no firm D call. The ends were cut back, 5 bases at V and 5 bases at J, with 9 bases in the middle. Germline CDR1 reads SEHNR; CDR2 reads FQNEAQ (reference sequence). The length of the CDR3 is 13 residues. The CDR3 bases are TGTGCCAGCAGCCCCAGATGGAATGAAAAACTGTTTTTT. Translated: CASSPRWNEKLFF.

At least ten counts were recorded for this clonotype. J is TRBJ2-3 and V is TRBV2; D is unresolved. The CDR3 consists of 15 residues. Germline lookup yields CDR1 SNHLY and CDR2 FYNNEI. Trimming took 1 base from V and 1 from J, leaving 9 bases between them. The CDR3 bases are TGTGCCAGCAGTGAAGGGGGTCTCGGCACAGATACGCAGTATTTT. It yields the protein CASSEGGLGTDTQYF.

CDR3 coding DNA: TGTGCCAGCAGTTTCCGTAGCGGGGGGTACACCGGGGAGCTGTTTTTT. Its translation is CASSFRSGGYTGELFF. V is TRBV28 and J is TRBJ2-2; 10 bases line up with TRBD2. CDR1 is MDHEN, CDR2 SYDVKM, per germline. The length of the CDR3 is 16 residues. V lost 3 bases and J lost 3; bases outside the gene matches: 4.

V is TRBV11-2 and J is TRBJ2-1; TRBD1 aligns across 7 bases. This CDR3 contains 15 residues. V dropped 6 bases and J dropped 4; count of bases not matched to a gene: 9. Germline CDR1 and CDR2: SGHAT and FQNNGV. The CDR3 loop reads CASRRAWGQYNEQFF. CDR3 in DNA: TGTGCCAGCAGACGAGCGTGGGGACAGTACAATGAGCAGTTCTTC.

The V call is TRBV2, the J call TRBJ1-4, with a weak D call TRBD1 (6 bases). Per germline, CDR1 SNHLY and CDR2 FYNNEI. V was pared by 8 bases and J by 0 bases, with 13 bases between. This CDR3 is 15 amino acids long. The CDR3 loop reads CASAVNRATNEKLFF. Here the CDR3 DNA reads TGTGCCAGCGCGGTCAACAGGGCAACTAATGAAAAACTGTTTTTT.

V is TRBV9 and J is TRBJ1-6, with 7 positions matching TRBD1. After removal of 2 bases from V and 10 bases from J, the junction contained 9 bases not matched to a gene. The germline CDR1 and CDR2 sequences are SGDLS and YYNGEE. The CDR3 totals 15 residues. Here the CDR3 reads CASSVRQGGGSPLHF. The CDR3 coding sequence is TGTGCCAGCAGCGTCCGACAGGGAGGGGGATCACCCCTCCACTTT.

This sequence joins TRBV6-1 and TRBJ2-3, with D possibly being TRBD1 (6 bases). CDR1 is MNHNS, CDR2 SASEGT, per germline. V was clipped by 4 bases and J by 2 bases, with 13 bases between them. This CDR3 has 15 residues. The CDR3, as DNA: TGTGCCAGCAGTGTCCCGACAGGACTCACAGATACGCAGTATTTT. Protein sequence: CASSVPTGLTDTQYF.